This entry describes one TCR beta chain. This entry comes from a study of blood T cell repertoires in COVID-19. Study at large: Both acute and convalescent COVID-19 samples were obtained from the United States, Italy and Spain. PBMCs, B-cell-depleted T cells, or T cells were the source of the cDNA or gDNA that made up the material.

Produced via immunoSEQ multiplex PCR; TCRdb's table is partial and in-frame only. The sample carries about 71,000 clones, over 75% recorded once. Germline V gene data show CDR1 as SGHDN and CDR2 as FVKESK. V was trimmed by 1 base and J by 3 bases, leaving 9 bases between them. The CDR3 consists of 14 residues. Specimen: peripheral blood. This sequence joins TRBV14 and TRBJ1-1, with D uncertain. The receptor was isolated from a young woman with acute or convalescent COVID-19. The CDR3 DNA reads TGTGCCAGCAGCCAAGTTGGAGGCGACACTGAAGCTTTCTTT. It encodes CASSQVGGDTEAFF.